This T cell receptor beta chain was sequenced for a study of shared clonotypes between healthy human individuals. The ends lost 4 bases at V and 3 bases at J; junction bases unmatched: 8. There are 16 residues in the CDR3. CDR1 and CDR2 from the germline V gene are WSHSY and SAAADI. TCRdb's copy holds only in-frame clones and misses some; the assay was immunoSEQ multiplex PCR. Of 2.5 million or so clones listed, roughly nine tenths are singletons. Sequencing was carried out using naive CD4+ T cells sorted from blood. Subset specified: CD45RA+ positively selected. This receptor was obtained from a young man in good health. This chain links TRBV10-2 with TRBJ2-2; 7 bases fit TRBD2. CDR3 DNA sequence: TGCGCCAGCAGTGGTAACGGGAGGACGGACACCGGGGAGCTGTTTTTT. Translating it yields CASSGNGRTDTGELFF.